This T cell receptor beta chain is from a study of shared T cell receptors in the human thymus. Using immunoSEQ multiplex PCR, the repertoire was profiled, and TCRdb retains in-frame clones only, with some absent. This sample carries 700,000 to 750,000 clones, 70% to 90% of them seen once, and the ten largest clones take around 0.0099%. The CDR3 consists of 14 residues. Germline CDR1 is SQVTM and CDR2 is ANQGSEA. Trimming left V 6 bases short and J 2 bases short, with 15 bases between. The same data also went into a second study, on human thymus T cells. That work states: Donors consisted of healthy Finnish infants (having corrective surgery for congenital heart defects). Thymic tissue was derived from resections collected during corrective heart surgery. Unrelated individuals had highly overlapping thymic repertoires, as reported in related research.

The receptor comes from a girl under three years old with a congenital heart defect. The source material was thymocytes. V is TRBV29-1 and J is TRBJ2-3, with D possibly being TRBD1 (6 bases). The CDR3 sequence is CSVGWTDFTDTQYF. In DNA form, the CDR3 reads TGCAGCGTCGGGTGGACAGATTTCACAGATACGCAGTATTTT.